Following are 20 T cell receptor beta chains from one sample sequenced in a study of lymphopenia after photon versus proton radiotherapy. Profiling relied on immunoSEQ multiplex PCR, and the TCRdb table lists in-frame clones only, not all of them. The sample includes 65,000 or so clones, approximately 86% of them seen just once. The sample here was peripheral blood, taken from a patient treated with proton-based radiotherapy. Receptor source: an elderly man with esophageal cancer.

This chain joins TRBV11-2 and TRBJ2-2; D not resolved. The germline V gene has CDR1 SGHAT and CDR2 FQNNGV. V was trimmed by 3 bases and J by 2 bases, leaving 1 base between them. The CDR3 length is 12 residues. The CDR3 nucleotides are TGTGCCAGCAGCTTTAACACCGGGGAGCTGTTTTTT. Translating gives CASSFNTGELFF.

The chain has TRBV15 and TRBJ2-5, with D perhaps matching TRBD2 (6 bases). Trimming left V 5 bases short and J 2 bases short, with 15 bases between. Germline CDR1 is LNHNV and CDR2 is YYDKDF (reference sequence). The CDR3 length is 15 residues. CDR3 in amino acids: CATSGPAGFQETQYF. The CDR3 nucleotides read TGTGCCACCAGCGGACCCGCGGGATTTCAAGAGACCCAGTACTTC.

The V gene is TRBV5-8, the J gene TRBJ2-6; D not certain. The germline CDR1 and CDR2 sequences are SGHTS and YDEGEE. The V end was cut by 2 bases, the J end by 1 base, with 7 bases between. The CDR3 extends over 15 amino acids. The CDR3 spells CASSLGGSGANVLTF. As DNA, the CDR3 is TGTGCCAGCAGCTTAGGTGGGTCTGGGGCCAACGTCCTGACTTTC.

The CDR3 region has the DNA TGTGCCAGCAGCTTTGGATTTGGCACAGATACGCAGTATTTT. This sequence encodes CASSFGFGTDTQYF. The chain recombines TRBV5-6 with TRBJ2-3; no firm D call. The CDR3 length is 14 residues. Germline loops: CDR1 SGHDT, CDR2 YYEEEE. The V gene lost 2 bases and the J gene lost 1 base, with 8 bases spanning the gap.

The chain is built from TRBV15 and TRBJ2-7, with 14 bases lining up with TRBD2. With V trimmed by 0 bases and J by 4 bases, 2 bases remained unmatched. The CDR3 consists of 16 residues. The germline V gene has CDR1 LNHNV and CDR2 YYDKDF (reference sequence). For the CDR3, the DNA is TGTGCCACCAGCAGAGAGGGACTAGCGGGAGTATACGAGCAGTACTTC. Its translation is CATSREGLAGVYEQYF.

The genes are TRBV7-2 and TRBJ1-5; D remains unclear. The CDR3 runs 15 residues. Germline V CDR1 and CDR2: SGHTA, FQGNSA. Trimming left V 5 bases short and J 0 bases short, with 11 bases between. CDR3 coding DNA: TGTGCCAGCAGCCCGTCGTACAGTAGCAATCAGCCCCAGCATTTT. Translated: CASSPSYSSNQPQHF.

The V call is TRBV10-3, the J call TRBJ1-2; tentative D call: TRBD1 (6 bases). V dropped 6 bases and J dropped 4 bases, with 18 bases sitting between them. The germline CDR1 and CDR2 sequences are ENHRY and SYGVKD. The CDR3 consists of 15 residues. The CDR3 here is CAIRAQGLIGYGYTF. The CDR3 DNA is TGTGCCATCAGGGCACAGGGACTGATCGGCTATGGCTACACCTTC.

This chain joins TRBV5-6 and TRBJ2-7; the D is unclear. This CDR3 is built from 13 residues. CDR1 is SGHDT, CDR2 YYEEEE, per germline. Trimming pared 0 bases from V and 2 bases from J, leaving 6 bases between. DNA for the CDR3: TGTGCCAGCAGCTTGGAACATACCTACGAGCAGTACTTC. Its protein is CASSLEHTYEQYF.

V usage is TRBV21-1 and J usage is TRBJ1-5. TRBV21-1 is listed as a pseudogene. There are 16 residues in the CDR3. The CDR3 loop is CASSSLRRNSNQPQHF. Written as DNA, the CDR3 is TGTGCCAGCAGCTCCCTTCGACGGAATAGCAATCAGCCCCAGCATTTT.

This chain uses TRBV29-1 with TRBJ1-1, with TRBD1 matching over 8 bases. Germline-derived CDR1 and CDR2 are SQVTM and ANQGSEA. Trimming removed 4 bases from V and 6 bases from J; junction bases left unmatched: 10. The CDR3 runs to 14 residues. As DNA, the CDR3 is TGCAGCGTTGTCAGCAGACAGGGGTATTCTGAAGCTTTCTTT. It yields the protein CSVVSRQGYSEAFF.

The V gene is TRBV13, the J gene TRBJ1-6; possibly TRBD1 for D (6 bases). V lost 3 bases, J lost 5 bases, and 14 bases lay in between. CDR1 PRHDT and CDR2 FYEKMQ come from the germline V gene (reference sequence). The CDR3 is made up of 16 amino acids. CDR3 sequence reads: CASSFYWGRDNSPLHF. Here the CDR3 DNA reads TGTGCCAGCAGCTTCTATTGGGGGCGGGATAATTCACCCCTCCACTTT.

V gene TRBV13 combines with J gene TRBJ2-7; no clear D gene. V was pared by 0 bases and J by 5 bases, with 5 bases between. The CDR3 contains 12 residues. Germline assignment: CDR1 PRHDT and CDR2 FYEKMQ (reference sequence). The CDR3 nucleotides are TGTGCCAGCAGCTTAGGAGGGAACGAGCAGTACTTC. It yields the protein CASSLGGNEQYF.

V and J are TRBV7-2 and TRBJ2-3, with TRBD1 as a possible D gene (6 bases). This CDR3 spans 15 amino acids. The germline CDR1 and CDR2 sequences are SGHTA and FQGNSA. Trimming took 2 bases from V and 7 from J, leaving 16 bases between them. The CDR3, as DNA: TGTGCCAGCAGCTTACAGTCCAGGGGTGGAAATACGCAGTATTTT. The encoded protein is CASSLQSRGGNTQYF.

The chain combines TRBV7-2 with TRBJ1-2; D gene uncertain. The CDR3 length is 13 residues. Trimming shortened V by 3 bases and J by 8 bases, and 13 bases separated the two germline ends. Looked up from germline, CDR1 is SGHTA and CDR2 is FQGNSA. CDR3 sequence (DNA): TGTGCCAGCAGCTTTGCAGGACGCCCGGGCTACACCTTC. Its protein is CASSFAGRPGYTF.

This CDR3 is CSGGTGIGEQYF. In DNA, the CDR3 is TGCAGCGGAGGGACAGGGATCGGCGAGCAGTACTTC. The V and J genes are TRBV29-1 and TRBJ2-7; 9 bases match TRBD1. Trimming cost V 7 bases and J 6 bases; bases outside gene matches: 7. This CDR3 spans 12 amino acids. Germline CDR1 SQVTM, CDR2 ANQGSEA.

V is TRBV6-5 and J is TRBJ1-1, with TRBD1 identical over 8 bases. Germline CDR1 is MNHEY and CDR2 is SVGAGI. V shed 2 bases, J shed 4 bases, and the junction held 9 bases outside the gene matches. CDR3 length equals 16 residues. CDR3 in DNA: TGTGCCAGCAGTTACACGTGGACAGGGCGGGTCACTGAAGCTTTCTTT. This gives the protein CASSYTWTGRVTEAFF.

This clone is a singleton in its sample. Here the CDR3 reads CASSQTGGFAGELFF. In DNA form, the CDR3 reads TGTGCCAGCAGCCAGACAGGGGGGTTTGCCGGGGAGCTGTTTTTT. The chain recombines TRBV9 with TRBJ2-2; TRBD1 agrees at 9 bases. Germline CDR1 and CDR2: SGDLS and YYNGEE. Unmatched junction bases numbered 7, after V lost 4 bases and J lost 6 bases. The CDR3 length is 15 residues. Drawing the rest from reference TRBV9 and TRBJ2-2, the complete variable domain is DSGVTQTPKHLITATGQRVTLRCSPRSGDLSVYWYQQSLDQGLQFLIQYYNGEERAKGNILERFSAQQFPDLHSELNLSSLELGDSALYFCASSQTGGFAGELFFGEGSRLTVL.

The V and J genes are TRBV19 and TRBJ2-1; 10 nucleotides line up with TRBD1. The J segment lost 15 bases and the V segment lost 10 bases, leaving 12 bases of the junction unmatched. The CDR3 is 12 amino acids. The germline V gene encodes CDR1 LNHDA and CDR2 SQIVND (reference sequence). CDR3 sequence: CATSGQGLRLFF. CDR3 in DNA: TGTGCCACCTCGGGACAGGGGCTTCGACTGTTCTTC.

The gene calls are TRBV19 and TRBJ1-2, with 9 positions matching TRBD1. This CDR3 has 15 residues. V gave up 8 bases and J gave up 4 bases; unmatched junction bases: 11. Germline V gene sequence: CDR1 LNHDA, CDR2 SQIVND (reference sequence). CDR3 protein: CASSYGTGSPYGYTF. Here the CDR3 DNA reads TGTGCCAGTTCCTACGGGACAGGGAGTCCCTATGGCTACACCTTC.

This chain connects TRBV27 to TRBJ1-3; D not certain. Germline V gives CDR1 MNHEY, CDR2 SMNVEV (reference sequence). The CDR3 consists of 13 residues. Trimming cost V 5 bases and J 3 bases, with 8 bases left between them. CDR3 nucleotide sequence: TGTGCCAGCAGTCCGGGCCTTGGAAACACCATATATTTT. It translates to CASSPGLGNTIYF.